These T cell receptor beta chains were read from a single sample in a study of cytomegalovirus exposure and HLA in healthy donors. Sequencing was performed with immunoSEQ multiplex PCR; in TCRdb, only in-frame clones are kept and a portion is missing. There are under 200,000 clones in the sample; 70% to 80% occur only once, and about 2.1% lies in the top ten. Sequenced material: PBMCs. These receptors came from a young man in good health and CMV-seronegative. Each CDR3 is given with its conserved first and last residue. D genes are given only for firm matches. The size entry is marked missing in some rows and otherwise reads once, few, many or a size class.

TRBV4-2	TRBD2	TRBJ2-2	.	CASSRNILAGAQAGELFF	TGTGCCAGCAGCCGAAATATACTAGCGGGAGCTCAGGCCGGGGAGCTGTTTTTT
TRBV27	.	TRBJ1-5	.	CASSLFPSNQPQHF	TGTGCCAGCAGTTTGTTCCCAAGCAATCAGCCCCAGCATTTT
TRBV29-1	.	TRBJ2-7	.	CSVGGGAYEQYF	TGCAGCGTCGGAGGGGGGGCCTACGAGCAGTACTTC
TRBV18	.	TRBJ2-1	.	CASSPMQSGYNEQFF	TGTGCCAGCTCACCAATGCAAAGCGGGTACAATGAGCAGTTCTTC
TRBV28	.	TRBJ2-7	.	CASSFLTGPPYEQYF	TGTGCCAGCAGTTTCTTGACAGGTCCTCCCTACGAGCAGTACTTC
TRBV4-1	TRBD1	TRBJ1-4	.	CASSPGHSGTGTEKLFF	TGCGCCAGCAGCCCAGGACATTCCGGGACAGGGACCGAAAAACTGTTTTTT
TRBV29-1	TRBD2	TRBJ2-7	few	CSAQAGGTDEQYF	TGCAGCGCCCAAGCGGGGGGGACCGACGAGCAGTACTTC
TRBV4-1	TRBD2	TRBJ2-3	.	CASSQETSGRLGQYF	TGCGCCAGCAGCCAAGAGACTAGCGGGAGGTTGGGGCAGTATTTT
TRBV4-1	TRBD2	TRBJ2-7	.	CASSHGLAGGRDYEQYF	TGCGCCAGCAGCCACGGACTAGCGGGAGGGAGGGACTACGAGCAGTACTTC
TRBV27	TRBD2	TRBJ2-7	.	CASSSSGTAYEQYF	TGTGCCAGCAGTTCTAGCGGGACCGCCTACGAGCAGTACTTC
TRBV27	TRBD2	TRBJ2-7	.	CASSLKSGSRDEQYF	TGTGCCAGCAGTTTAAAAAGCGGGAGCCGCGACGAGCAGTACTTC
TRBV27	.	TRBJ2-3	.	CASTPGASGRTDTQYF	TGTGCCAGCACCCCGGGGGCTAGCGGCCGCACAGATACGCAGTATTTT
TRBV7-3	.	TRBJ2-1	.	CASSSNGSPSRVSSYNEQFF	TGTGCCAGCAGTAGCAACGGATCGCCTTCCCGGGTAAGCTCCTACAATGAGCAGTTCTTC
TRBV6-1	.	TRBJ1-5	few	CASSEARNQPQHF	TGTGCCAGCAGTGAAGCGCGGAATCAGCCCCAGCATTTT
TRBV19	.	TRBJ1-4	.	CASRSSTNEKLFF	TGTGCCAGTAGGTCCTCAACTAATGAAAAACTGTTTTTT
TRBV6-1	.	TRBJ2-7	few	CASSDEDGMGSYEQYF	TGTGCCAGCAGTGATGAGGACGGGATGGGGTCCTACGAGCAGTACTTC
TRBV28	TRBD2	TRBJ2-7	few	CASTTVGGGLYEQYF	TGTGCCAGCACTACGGTTGGCGGGGGACTGTACGAGCAGTACTTC
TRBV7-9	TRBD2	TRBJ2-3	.	CASSLRTSGLTDTQYF	TGTGCCAGCAGCTTAAGGACTAGCGGCCTCACAGATACGCAGTATTTT
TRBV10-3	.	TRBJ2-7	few	CAISDGADGLWEQYF	TGTGCCATCAGTGATGGGGCGGACGGTCTTTGGGAGCAGTACTTC
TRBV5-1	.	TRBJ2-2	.	CASSPDSTNTGELFF	TGCGCCAGCAGCCCGGACAGCACAAACACCGGGGAGCTGTTTTTT
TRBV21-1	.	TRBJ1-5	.	CASSNQGTSNQPQHF	TGTGCCAGCAGCAATCAGGGTACAAGCAATCAGCCCCAGCATTTT
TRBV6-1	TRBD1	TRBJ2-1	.	CASSSRTGKVNEQFF	TGTGCCAGCAGTTCCCGGACAGGGAAGGTCAATGAGCAGTTCTTC
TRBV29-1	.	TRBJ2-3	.	CSVEEGGKGADTQYF	TGCAGCGTTGAAGAAGGAGGGAAGGGGGCGGATACGCAGTATTTT